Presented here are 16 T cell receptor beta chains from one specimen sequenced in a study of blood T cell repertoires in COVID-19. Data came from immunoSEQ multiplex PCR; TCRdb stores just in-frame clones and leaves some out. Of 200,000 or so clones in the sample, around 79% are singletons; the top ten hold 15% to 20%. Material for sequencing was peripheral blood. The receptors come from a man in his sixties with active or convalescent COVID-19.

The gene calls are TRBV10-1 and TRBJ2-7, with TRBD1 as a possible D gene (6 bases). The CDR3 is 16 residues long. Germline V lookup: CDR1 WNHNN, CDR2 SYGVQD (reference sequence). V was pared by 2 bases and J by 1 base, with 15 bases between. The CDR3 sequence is CASSEIRAGDSYEQYF. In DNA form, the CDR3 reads TGCGCCAGCAGTGAGATTAGGGCAGGGGATTCCTACGAGCAGTACTTC.

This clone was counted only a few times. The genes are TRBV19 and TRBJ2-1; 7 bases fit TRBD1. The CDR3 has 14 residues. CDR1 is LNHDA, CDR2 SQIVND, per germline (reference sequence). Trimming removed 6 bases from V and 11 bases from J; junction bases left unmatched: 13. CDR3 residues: CASREGQRYGKQFF. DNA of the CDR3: TGTGCCAGTAGAGAGGGACAGCGCTACGGCAAGCAGTTCTTC.

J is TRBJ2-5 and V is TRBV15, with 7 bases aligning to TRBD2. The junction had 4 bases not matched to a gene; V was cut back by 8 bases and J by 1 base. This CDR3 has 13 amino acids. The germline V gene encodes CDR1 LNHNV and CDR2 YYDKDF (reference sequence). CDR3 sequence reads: CATQRGFQETQYF. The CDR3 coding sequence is TGTGCCACCCAGCGGGGCTTCCAAGAGACCCAGTACTTC.

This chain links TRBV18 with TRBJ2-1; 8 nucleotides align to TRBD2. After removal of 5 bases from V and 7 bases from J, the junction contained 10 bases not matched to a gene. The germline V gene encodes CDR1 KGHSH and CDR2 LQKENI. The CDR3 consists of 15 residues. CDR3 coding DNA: TGTGCCAGCTCAGCGACTGGCGGGAGGTTAAATGAGCAGTTCTTC. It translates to CASSATGGRLNEQFF.

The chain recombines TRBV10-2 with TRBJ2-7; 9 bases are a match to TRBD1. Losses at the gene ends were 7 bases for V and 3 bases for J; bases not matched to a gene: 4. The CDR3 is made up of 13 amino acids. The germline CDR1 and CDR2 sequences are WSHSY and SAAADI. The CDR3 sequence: CASNPTGGYEQYF. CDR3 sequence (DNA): TGCGCCAGCAATCCGACAGGGGGCTACGAGCAGTACTTC.

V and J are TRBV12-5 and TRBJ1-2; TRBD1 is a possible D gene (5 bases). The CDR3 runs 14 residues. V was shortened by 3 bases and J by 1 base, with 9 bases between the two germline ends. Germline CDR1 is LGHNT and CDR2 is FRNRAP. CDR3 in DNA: TGTGCTAGTGGTTTCGGTACAGGTAACTATGGCTACACCTTC. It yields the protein CASGFGTGNYGYTF.

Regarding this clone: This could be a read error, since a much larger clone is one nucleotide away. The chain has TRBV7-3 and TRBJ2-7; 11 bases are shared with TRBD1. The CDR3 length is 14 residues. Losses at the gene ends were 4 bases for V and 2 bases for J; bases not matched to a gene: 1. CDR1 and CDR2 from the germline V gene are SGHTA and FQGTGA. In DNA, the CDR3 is TGTGCCAGCAGCTCGGGACAGGGGGCCTACGAGCAGTACTTC. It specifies CASSSGQGAYEQYF.

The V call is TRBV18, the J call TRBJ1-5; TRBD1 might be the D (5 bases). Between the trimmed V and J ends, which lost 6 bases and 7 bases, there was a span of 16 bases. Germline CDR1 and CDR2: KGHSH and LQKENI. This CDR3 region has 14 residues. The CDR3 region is CASSTYGAEQPQHF. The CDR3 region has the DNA TGTGCCAGCTCTACCTATGGGGCGGAACAGCCCCAGCATTTT.

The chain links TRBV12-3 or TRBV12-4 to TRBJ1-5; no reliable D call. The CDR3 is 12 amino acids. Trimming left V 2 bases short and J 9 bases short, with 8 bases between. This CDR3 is CASSLREWPQHF. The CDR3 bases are TGTGCCAGCAGTTTACGGGAGTGGCCCCAGCATTTT.

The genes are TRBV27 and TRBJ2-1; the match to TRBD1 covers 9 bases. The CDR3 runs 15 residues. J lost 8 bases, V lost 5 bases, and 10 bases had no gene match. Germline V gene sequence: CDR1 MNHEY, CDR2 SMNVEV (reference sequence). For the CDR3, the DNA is TGTGCCAGCAGTCCCCTCGGGACAGGGCGGTATGAGCAGTTCTTC. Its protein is CASSPLGTGRYEQFF.

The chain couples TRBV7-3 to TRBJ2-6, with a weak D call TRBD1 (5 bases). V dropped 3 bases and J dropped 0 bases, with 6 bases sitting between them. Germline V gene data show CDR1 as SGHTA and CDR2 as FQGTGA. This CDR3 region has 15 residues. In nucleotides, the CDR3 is TGTGCCAGCAGCTTGGGGCGCTCTGGGGCCAACGTCCTGACTTTC. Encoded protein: CASSLGRSGANVLTF.

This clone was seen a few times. As DNA, the CDR3 is TGCGCCAGCAGCCAAGTTAGTCCCAGGGGGGACCTGGGTCAGTACTTC. Amino acids: CASSQVSPRGDLGQYF. The genes are TRBV4-1 and TRBJ2-4; D may be TRBD1 (7 bases). In germline, CDR1 is MGHRA, CDR2 YSYEKL. Trimming left V 1 base short and J 12 bases short, with 22 bases between. The CDR3 extends over 16 amino acids.

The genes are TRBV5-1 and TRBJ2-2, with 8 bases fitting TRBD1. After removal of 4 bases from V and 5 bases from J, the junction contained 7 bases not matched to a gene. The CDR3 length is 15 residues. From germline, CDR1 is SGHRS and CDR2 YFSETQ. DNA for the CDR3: TGCGCCAGCAGCACCTCAGGGGGCGGGACCGGGGAGCTGTTTTTT. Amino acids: CASSTSGGGTGELFF.

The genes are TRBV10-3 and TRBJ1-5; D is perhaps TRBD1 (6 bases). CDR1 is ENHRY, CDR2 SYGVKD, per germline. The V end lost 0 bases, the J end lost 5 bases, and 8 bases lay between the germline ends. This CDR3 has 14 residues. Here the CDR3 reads CAISESQGYQPQHF. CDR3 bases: TGTGCCATCAGTGAGTCACAGGGTTATCAGCCCCAGCATTTT.

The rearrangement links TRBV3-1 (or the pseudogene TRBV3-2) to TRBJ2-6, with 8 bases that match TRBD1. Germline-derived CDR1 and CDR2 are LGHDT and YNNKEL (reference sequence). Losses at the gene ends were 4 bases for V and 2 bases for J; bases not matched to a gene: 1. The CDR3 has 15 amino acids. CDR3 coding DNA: TGTGCCAGCAGCCCGGACAGGGCTGGGGCCAACGTCCTGACTTTC. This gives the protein CASSPDRAGANVLTF.

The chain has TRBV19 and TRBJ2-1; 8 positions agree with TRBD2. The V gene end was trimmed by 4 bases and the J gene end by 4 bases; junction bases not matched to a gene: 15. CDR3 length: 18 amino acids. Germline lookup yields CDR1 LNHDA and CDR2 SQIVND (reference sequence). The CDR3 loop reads CASSKRVREGLLYNEQFF. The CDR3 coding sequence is TGTGCCAGTAGTAAGAGGGTCCGGGAGGGCCTTCTTTACAATGAGCAGTTCTTC.